This paragraph reports one T cell receptor beta chain. Its antigen is still unknown. Germline-derived CDR1 and CDR2 are LNHDA and SQIVND (reference sequence). The CDR3 consists of 16 residues. Trimming stripped 8 bases from V and 0 bases from J, with 19 bases between. This record belongs to a study of OX40 agonist ivuxolimab in advanced cancers. Study-level background: Six ivuxolimab dose levels, 0.01 to 10 mg/kg, were given intravenously every 2 weeks. People in dose escalation had one of these cancers: hepatocellular carcinoma, melanoma, renal cell or head and neck cancer.

Notes on the study in general: Not determined was the antigen specificity of the expanded peripheral T cells.

Using immunoSEQ multiplex PCR, the repertoire was profiled, and TCRdb retains in-frame clones only, with some absent. The sample consists of around 72,000 clones, roughly 89% of them appearing once. Material: CD4+ or CD8+ T cells sorted from blood, obtained in a trial of the OX40 agonist ivuxolimab. This sequence originates from an adult with an advanced solid tumor such as melanoma, head and neck, liver or kidney cancer. The V gene is TRBV19, the J gene TRBJ1-2; D might be TRBD1 (5 bases). The CDR3, as DNA: TGTGCCAGTCTTCAGAGGGCCGGGGCCACTAACTATGGCTACACCTTC. It is translated as CASLQRAGATNYGYTF.